The 21 T cell receptor beta chains given below trace back to one sample, sequenced in a study of blood T cell repertoires in COVID-19 (TCRdb year 2020). Library creation used the immunoSEQ multiplex PCR assay. TCRdb provides this immuneACCESS table in a form limited to in-frame rearrangements. Some clones are lacking; in checked studies, under half of them reflect an unresolved V gene, and why the rest are absent is not known. In this sample the table shows hundreds of thousands of clones, around 91% of which occur a single time. Together, the top ten hold about 2.2% of the sample. Source material: PBMCs or T cells enriched from blood (not recorded which). These receptors all come from a woman in her late teens or twenties who had recovered from COVID-19.

This chain uses TRBV18 with TRBJ1-1; a weak D match, TRBD1 (6 bases). V gave up 4 bases and J gave up 1 base, with 10 bases separating them. From germline, CDR1 is KGHSH and CDR2 LQKENI. The CDR3 is made up of 14 amino acids. The CDR3 DNA sequence: TGTGCCAGCTCACGGACGGGACAGAACACTGAAGCTTTCTTT. It codes for CASSRTGQNTEAFF. The full variable domain, in which reference TRBV18 and TRBJ1-1 provide the parts outside the CDR3, is NAGVMQNPRHLVRRRGQEARLRCSPMKGHSHVYWYRQLPEEGLKFMVYLQKENIIDESGMPKERFSAEFPKEGPSILRIQQVVRGDSAAYFCASSRTGQNTEAFFGQGTRLTVV.

The chain uses TRBV6-1 and TRBJ2-1, with D maybe TRBD1 (6 bases). This CDR3 has 16 amino acids. CDR1 is MNHNS and CDR2 is SASEGT in the germline V gene. The V and J ends lost 4 bases and 6 bases respectively, with 19 bases between them. In DNA, the CDR3 is TGTGCCAGCAGTGCTATGGGGGCAGAACTACCCAATGAGCAGTTCTTC. Protein sequence: CASSAMGAELPNEQFF.

Points on this clone: The junction departs from the called germline gene at one end, perhaps through a read error. V and J are TRBV5-4 and TRBJ2-3; 7 nucleotides align to TRBD1. The CDR3 loop spans 15 amino acids. Germline V gene data show CDR1 as SGHNT and CDR2 as YYREEE (reference sequence). DNA for the CDR3: TGTGCCAGCAGCTTGTCGACAGGGTGGTCTGATATGCAGTATTTT. Protein product: CASSLSTGWSDMQYF. The full variable domain, in which reference TRBV5-4 and TRBJ2-3 provide the parts outside the CDR3, is ETGVTQSPTHLIKTRGQQVTLRCSSQSGHNTVSWYQQALGQGPQFIFQYYREEENGRGNFPPRFSGLQFPNYSSELNVNALELDDSALYLCASSLSTGWSDMQYFGPGTRLTVL.

This chain uses TRBV18 with TRBJ1-1; weak D call: TRBD1 (5 bases). The CDR3 is made up of 15 amino acids. Germline assignment: CDR1 KGHSH and CDR2 LQKENI. Trimming removed 0 bases from V and 8 bases from J, with 16 bases in between. CDR3 loop: CASSPPSVQRTEAFF. Written as DNA, the CDR3 is TGTGCCAGCTCACCACCATCGGTCCAAAGGACAGAAGCTTTCTTT.

This clone came up once. This sequence joins TRBV9 and TRBJ1-2; possibly TRBD1 for D (6 bases). The CDR3 length is 13 residues. Germline CDR1 reads SGDLS; CDR2 reads YYNGEE. V was clipped by 1 base and J by 4 bases, with 8 bases between them. CDR3 sequence (DNA): TGTGCCAGCAGCGTACAGGGGCCCTATGGCTACACCTTC. Translating it yields CASSVQGPYGYTF.

The chain uses TRBV10-3 and TRBJ1-5; TRBD1 aligns across 7 bases. The CDR3 contains 12 residues. Germline loops: CDR1 ENHRY, CDR2 SYGVKD. The J segment lost 7 bases and the V segment lost 10 bases, leaving 7 bases of the junction unmatched. Written as DNA, the CDR3 is TGTGCCACCCCGGAAGGGGGCCAGCCCCAGCATTTT. Its protein product is CATPEGGQPQHF.

The chain links TRBV10-3 to TRBJ2-3; D call uncertain. V dropped 10 bases and J dropped 5 bases, with 13 bases sitting between them. This CDR3 comprises 12 residues. In germline, CDR1 is ENHRY, CDR2 SYGVKD. Here the CDR3 DNA reads TGTGCCACCTCACCGAGTCAAGATACGCAGTATTTT. Its protein is CATSPSQDTQYF.

V gene TRBV28 combines with J gene TRBJ1-2, with 9 bases fitting TRBD1. V lost 6 bases and J lost 3; bases outside the gene matches: 5. This CDR3 has 14 residues. Germline loops: CDR1 MDHEN, CDR2 SYDVKM. CDR3 sequence reads: CASRHRGPDYGYTF. The CDR3 nucleotides read TGTGCCAGCAGGCACAGGGGGCCCGACTATGGCTACACCTTC.

This clone was seen a few times. This specimen includes other DNA sequences encoding the same CDR3. V usage is TRBV2 and J usage is TRBJ1-5; D gene unclear. Trimming left V 1 base short and J 7 bases short, with 8 bases between. Germline CDR1 reads SNHLY; CDR2 reads FYNNEI. CDR3 length: 13 residues. The CDR3 coding sequence is TGTGCCAGCAGTGAAGGCGGAGGGCAGCCCCAGCATTTT. Amino acid sequence: CASSEGGGQPQHF.

V gene TRBV7-2 combines with J gene TRBJ1-3, with 8 bases identical to TRBD1. With 6 bases clipped from V and 4 bases from J, the junction kept 8 bases outside the gene matches. There are 15 residues in the CDR3. Germline values: CDR1 SGHTA, CDR2 FQGNSA. The CDR3 bases are TGTGCCAGCAGTCCCGGGACAGGAGCAGGAAACACCATATATTTT. This sequence encodes CASSPGTGAGNTIYF.

The chain uses TRBV4-1 and TRBJ2-5; D ambiguous. The CDR3 totals 15 residues. Germline loops: CDR1 MGHRA, CDR2 YSYEKL. V was pared by 0 bases and J by 0 bases, with 8 bases between. The CDR3: CASSQETVYQETQYF. The CDR3, as DNA: TGCGCCAGCAGCCAAGAAACAGTGTACCAAGAGACCCAGTACTTC.

V and J are TRBV10-3 and TRBJ2-5; 7 nucleotides align to TRBD1. J gave up 4 bases and V 11 bases, and 13 bases lay outside the gene matches. This CDR3 comprises 14 residues. Germline V gene sequence: CDR1 ENHRY, CDR2 SYGVKD. Here the CDR3 reads CAASRDSHGETQYF. The CDR3 DNA sequence: TGTGCCGCCTCCCGGGACAGCCATGGAGAGACCCAGTACTTC.

The rearrangement uses TRBV5-6 and TRBJ2-1; the match to TRBD2 covers 8 bases. The CDR3 contains 15 residues. The germline CDR1 and CDR2 sequences are SGHDT and YYEEEE. The ends lost 1 base at V and 8 bases at J; junction bases unmatched: 8. CDR3 protein: CASSLWGGGRYEQFF. CDR3 DNA: TGTGCCAGCAGCTTGTGGGGCGGGGGGAGATATGAGCAGTTCTTC.

This clone has a single count. The chain has TRBV2 and TRBJ1-4; 7 bases are a match to TRBD1. Germline V gene data show CDR1 as SNHLY and CDR2 as FYNNEI. The CDR3 is made up of 16 amino acids. Trimming at V came to 7 bases and at J to 7 bases, leaving 15 bases not matched to a gene. As DNA, the CDR3 is TGTGCCAGCACCCGGGACAGACCGTTGACAGGTGAAAAACTGTTTTTT. Amino acids: CASTRDRPLTGEKLFF.

V gene TRBV3-1 (or the pseudogene TRBV3-2) combines with J gene TRBJ2-5, with TRBD2 identical over 10 bases. CDR1 is LGHDT and CDR2 is YNNKEL in the germline V gene (reference sequence). This CDR3 spans 17 amino acids. J was trimmed by 2 bases and V by 3 bases; bases with no gene match: 9. The CDR3 protein is CASSQKKGAGGQETQYF. CDR3 nucleotide sequence: TGTGCCAGCAGCCAGAAAAAAGGAGCGGGGGGGCAAGAGACCCAGTACTTC.

V is TRBV3-1 (or the pseudogene TRBV3-2) and J is TRBJ1-3, with 8 bases aligning to TRBD1. Germline CDR1 and CDR2: LGHDT and YNNKEL (reference sequence). V lost 3 bases to trimming and J lost 4 bases; unmatched junction nucleotides: 5. The CDR3 is 15 residues long. CDR3 amino acids: CASSQNTGGGNTIYF. The CDR3 coding sequence is TGTGCCAGCAGCCAGAACACAGGGGGGGGAAACACCATATATTTT.

This chain uses TRBV5-1 with TRBJ1-3, with D unresolved. Germline CDR1 and CDR2: SGHRS and YFSETQ. Between the trimmed V and J ends, which lost 2 bases and 4 bases, there was a span of 10 bases. CDR3 length equals 14 residues. The CDR3 loop reads CASSFGESGNTIYF. The CDR3 DNA reads TGCGCCAGCAGCTTTGGGGAGTCCGGAAACACCATATATTTT.

For this clone: At the DNA level, this CDR3 is encoded by other sequences in the same sample as well. This rearrangement joins TRBV5-1 to TRBJ1-3, with D tentatively TRBD1 (6 bases). The length of the CDR3 is 15 residues. V was clipped by 4 bases and J by 0 bases, with 11 bases between them. From germline, CDR1 is SGHRS and CDR2 YFSETQ. CDR3: CASSPRGGSGNTIYF. The CDR3 DNA is TGCGCCAGCAGCCCCCGAGGGGGCTCTGGAAACACCATATATTTT. The variable domain in full, with the rest retrieved from reference TRBV5-1 and TRBJ1-3, is KAGVTQTPRYLIKTRGQQVTLSCSPISGHRSVSWYQQTPGQGLQFLFEYFSETQRNKGNFPGRFSGRQFSNSRSEMNVSTLELGDSALYLCASSPRGGSGNTIYFGEGSWLTVV.

The chain employs TRBV5-8 and TRBJ1-2, with D perhaps matching TRBD1 (5 bases). Germline V gene sequence: CDR1 SGHTS, CDR2 YDEGEE. The V end was cut by 2 bases, the J end by 4 bases, with 15 bases between. The CDR3 runs 15 residues. The CDR3 nucleotides are TGTGCCAGCAGCTTTGTCAACAGGCAAATCTATGGCTACACCTTC. The encoded protein is CASSFVNRQIYGYTF.

V and J are TRBV2 and TRBJ1-5; no clear D. This CDR3 has 17 residues. The V gene's germline CDR1 is SNHLY and CDR2 FYNNEI. Between the trimmed V and J ends, which lost 5 bases and 0 bases, there was a span of 17 bases. This chain's CDR3 is CASSSNSRQYSNQPQHF. In nucleotides, the CDR3 is TGTGCCAGCAGTTCAAACTCGAGACAATATAGCAATCAGCCCCAGCATTTT.

The chain employs TRBV11-2 and TRBJ2-3, with 8 bases matching TRBD1. The CDR3 is 14 residues long. The V and J ends lost 5 bases and 4 bases, in that order; junction bases with no gene match: 5. Germline V gene sequence: CDR1 SGHAT, CDR2 FQNNGV. The CDR3 is CASSTRQGSDTQYF. In DNA, the CDR3 is TGTGCCAGCAGCACCAGACAGGGGTCAGATACGCAGTATTTT.